The source of this T cell receptor (beta chain) is a study of blood T cell repertoires in COVID-19. Study-level background: Acute and convalescent COVID-19 specimens originated in the United States, Italy and Spain.

Per the authors' pipeline: Estimation of nucleated cell counts relied on the amplification of reference gene primers. Profiled with immunoSEQ multiplex PCR; TCRdb holds only in-frame clones, not every one. The V and J calls and the clone size are those of that table, but D and trimming were determined from the DNA. Here the sample spans about 12,000 clones, approximately 72% being singletons. The CDR3 has 16 residues. The V and J ends lost 1 base and 2 bases respectively, with 11 bases between them. Per the germline V gene, CDR1 is LGHDT and CDR2 is YNNKEL (reference sequence). This chain connects TRBV3-1 (or the pseudogene TRBV3-2) to TRBJ2-2; the D gene is possibly TRBD2 (6 bases). The sample consisted of peripheral blood. This TCR derives from a man in his 60s with COVID-19, enrolled during active disease. DNA of the CDR3: TGTGCCAGCAGCCAAGTGGCGGGAATAAACACCGGGGAGCTGTTTTTT. Its translation is CASSQVAGINTGELFF.